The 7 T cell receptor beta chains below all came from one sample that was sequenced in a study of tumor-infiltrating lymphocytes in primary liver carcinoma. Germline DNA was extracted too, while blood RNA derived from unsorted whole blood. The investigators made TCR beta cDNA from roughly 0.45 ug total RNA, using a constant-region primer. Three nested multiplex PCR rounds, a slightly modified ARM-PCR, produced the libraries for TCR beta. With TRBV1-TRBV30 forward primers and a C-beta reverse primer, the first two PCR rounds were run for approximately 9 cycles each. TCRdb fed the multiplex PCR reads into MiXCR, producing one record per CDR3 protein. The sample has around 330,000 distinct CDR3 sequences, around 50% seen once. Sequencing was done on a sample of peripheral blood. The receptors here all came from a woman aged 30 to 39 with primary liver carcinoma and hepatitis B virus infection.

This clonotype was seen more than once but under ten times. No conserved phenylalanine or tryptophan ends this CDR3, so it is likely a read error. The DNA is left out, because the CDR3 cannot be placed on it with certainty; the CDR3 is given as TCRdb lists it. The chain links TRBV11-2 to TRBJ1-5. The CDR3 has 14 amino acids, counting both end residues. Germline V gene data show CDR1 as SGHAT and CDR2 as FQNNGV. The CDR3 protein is CASSLDLMEERQHS.

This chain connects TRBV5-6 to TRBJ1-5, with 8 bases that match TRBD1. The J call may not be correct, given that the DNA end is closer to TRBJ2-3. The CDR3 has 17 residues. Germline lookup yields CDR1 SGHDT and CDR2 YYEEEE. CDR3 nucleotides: TGTGCCAGCAGCTTGACCGGCAGGGGGCCTCTTGGTGAGTCCCAGTATTTT. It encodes CASSLTGRGPLGESQYF.

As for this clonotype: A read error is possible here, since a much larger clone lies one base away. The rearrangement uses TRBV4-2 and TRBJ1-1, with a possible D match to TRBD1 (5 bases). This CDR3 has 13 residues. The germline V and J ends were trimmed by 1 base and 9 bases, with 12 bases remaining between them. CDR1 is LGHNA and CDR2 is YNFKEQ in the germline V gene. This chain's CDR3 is CASSQGKWDQAFF. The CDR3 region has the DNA TGTGCCAGCAGCCAAGGTAAATGGGACCAAGCTTTCTTT.

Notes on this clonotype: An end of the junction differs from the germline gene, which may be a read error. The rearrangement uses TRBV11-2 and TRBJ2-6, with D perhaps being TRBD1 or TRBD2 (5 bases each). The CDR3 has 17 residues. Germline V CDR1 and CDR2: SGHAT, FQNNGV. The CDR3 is CASSLGPGPSRANVLSF. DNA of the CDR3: TGTGCCAGCAGCTTAGGGCCGGGACCCTCTAGGGCCAACGTCCTGAGTTTC.

The DNA of the CDR3 is TGTGCCAGCGGTCCGAGACAGGGTGCGTATTTT. Its translation: CASGPRQGAYF. The chain joins TRBV11-2 to TRBJ2-3; 7 nucleotides agree with TRBD1. CDR3 length: 11 amino acids. The V gene's germline CDR1 is SGHAT and CDR2 FQNNGV. V dropped 8 bases and J dropped 14; count of bases not matched to a gene: 10.

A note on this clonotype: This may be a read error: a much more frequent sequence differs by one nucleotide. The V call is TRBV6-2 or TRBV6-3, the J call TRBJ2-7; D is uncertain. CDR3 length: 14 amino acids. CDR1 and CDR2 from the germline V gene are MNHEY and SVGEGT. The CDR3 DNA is TGTACCAGCAGTTCCCTCCGGGCCTCCTACGAGCAGTACTTC. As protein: CTSSSLRASYEQYF.

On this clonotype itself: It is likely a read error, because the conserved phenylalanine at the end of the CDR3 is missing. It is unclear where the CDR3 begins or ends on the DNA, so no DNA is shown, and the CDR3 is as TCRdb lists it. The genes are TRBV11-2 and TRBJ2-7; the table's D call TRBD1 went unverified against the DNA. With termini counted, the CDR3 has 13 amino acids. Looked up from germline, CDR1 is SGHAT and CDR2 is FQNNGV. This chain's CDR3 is CASSFRAHYEQYL.